Reported below is one T cell receptor beta chain. Its antigen is currently unknown. Here immunoSEQ multiplex PCR was the method, and the copy in TCRdb shows in-frame clones only, minus some. The sample holds about 280,000 clones, approximately 86% seen once. The source of the sample is a study of cytomegalovirus exposure and HLA in healthy donors. The overall study: Later analysis reported that the roughly 120 validation repertoires shared the platform of the approximately 620 first-cohort repertoires.

Germline lookup yields CDR1 SGDLS and CDR2 YYNGEE. Germline trimming cut 0 bases from V and 2 bases from J; bases unmatched to any gene: 1. The CDR3 loop spans 15 amino acids. Broader study findings: One later analysis, an examination of the 90 to 150 validation repertoires, found that first-cohort TCR clusters tended to co-occur in them. Accounts indicate the classifier identified cytomegalovirus status with strong specificity and sensitivity.

Specimen: PBMCs. This rearrangement joins TRBV9 to TRBJ1-2; 10 bases line up with TRBD1. The receptor comes from a woman between 18 and 30 years old in good health and CMV-seronegative. The CDR3 sequence is CASSVVGQGNYGYTF. The CDR3 DNA sequence: TGTGCCAGCAGCGTAGTGGGACAGGGGAACTATGGCTACACCTTC.